The 18 T cell receptor beta chains below were found in one sample sequenced in a study of shared clonotypes between healthy human individuals. Produced via immunoSEQ multiplex PCR; TCRdb's table is partial and in-frame only. The sample lists about half a million clones, less than 80% occurring once. What was sequenced was PBMCs. The receptors derive from a middle-aged woman in good health. Some clones in this sample may be carry-over from other donors' samples.

This sequence joins TRBV5-4 and TRBJ1-3, with a tentative D call TRBD1 (5 bases). Between the trimmed V and J ends, which lost 2 bases and 2 bases, there was a span of 17 bases. The CDR3 extends over 17 amino acids. CDR1 and CDR2 from the germline V gene are SGHNT and YYREEE (reference sequence). In DNA form, the CDR3 reads TGTGCCAGCAGCTTCCTTCCTCTCCCAGGGCCTGGAAACACCATATATTTT. This gives the protein CASSFLPLPGPGNTIYF.

As regards this clone: The junction departs from germline at one end; a sequencing error may be responsible. The V call is TRBV15, the J call TRBJ1-1; weak D call: TRBD1 (6 bases). There are 13 residues in the CDR3. Germline CDR1 reads LNHNV; CDR2 reads YYDKDF (reference sequence). The CDR3 DNA reads TGTGCCACCAGCACCAACCGACAGGCTAAGACCTCCTTT. Protein: CATSTNRQAKTSF.

The gene calls are TRBV19 and TRBJ1-1, with a weak D call TRBD1 (6 bases). This CDR3 is 16 amino acids long. The germline gives CDR1 LNHDA, CDR2 SQIVND (reference sequence). Trimming removed 8 bases at V and 7 bases at J, with 26 bases between. CDR3 coding DNA: TGTGCCAGTGGGGGGACATCCCCCGTAAAAATACTTGAAGCTTTCTTT. This sequence encodes CASGGTSPVKILEAFF.

The chain has TRBV30 and TRBJ2-4, with D possibly TRBD1 on 6 matching bases. Germline-derived CDR1 and CDR2 are GTSNPN and SVGIG (reference sequence). Trimming took 1 base from V and 7 from J, leaving 11 bases between them. The CDR3 is 13 residues long. The CDR3 nucleotides read TGTGCCTGGAGTGGCGGTAGGGGGAACATTCAGTACTTC. It is translated as CAWSGGRGNIQYF.

This clone was observed a single time. A much larger clone differs from this one at a single base, so this may be a read error. Other DNA sequences in this sample translate to the same CDR3. V gene TRBV5-1 combines with J gene TRBJ2-3, with 7 bases fitting TRBD2. Germline V gene lookup returns CDR1 SGHRS and CDR2 YFSETQ. V was clipped by 2 bases and J by 1 base; unmatched bases: 1. The CDR3 runs to 14 residues. CDR3 bases: TGCGCCAGCAGCTTAGCGGGACGCACAGATACGCAGTATTTT. Its translation is CASSLAGRTDTQYF.

This clone has only one observation. The chain recombines TRBV19 with TRBJ1-5, with D perhaps matching TRBD1 (5 bases). The CDR3 runs 14 residues. V shed 5 bases and J shed 6 bases, with 14 bases lying between them. CDR1 is LNHDA, CDR2 SQIVND, per germline (reference sequence). This CDR3 reads CASSRGTSGQPQHF. In DNA, the CDR3 is TGTGCCAGTAGTCGGGGGACGTCGGGTCAGCCCCAGCATTTT.

The rearrangement joins TRBV15 to TRBJ2-3; unclear D gene. V was clipped by 3 bases and J by 2 bases, with 9 bases between them. CDR1 LNHNV and CDR2 YYDKDF come from the germline V gene (reference sequence). CDR3 size: 14 residues. CDR3 bases: TGTGCCACCAGCAGGACGAACCCCACAGATACGCAGTATTTT. Translated: CATSRTNPTDTQYF.

J is TRBJ2-2 and V is TRBV7-2, with 7 positions matching TRBD1. The germline V gene encodes CDR1 SGHTA and CDR2 FQGNSA. CDR3 length: 14 residues. V shed 1 base, J shed 9 bases, and the junction held 5 bases outside the gene matches. This chain's CDR3 is CASSLGTGRRELFF. The CDR3 DNA sequence: TGTGCCAGCAGCTTAGGGACAGGCCGCCGGGAGCTGTTTTTT.

The V and J genes are TRBV7-9 and TRBJ1-4; weak D call: TRBD1 (6 bases). The V and J ends lost 2 bases and 8 bases respectively, with 18 bases between them. The CDR3 loop spans 16 amino acids. Germline V gives CDR1 SEHNR, CDR2 FQNEAQ (reference sequence). For the CDR3, the DNA is TGTGCCAGCAGCTTATCTCAGGGGCTCATTGAAGAAAAACTGTTTTTT. Translation: CASSLSQGLIEEKLFF.

V gene TRBV7-9 combines with J gene TRBJ2-1; TRBD2 matches 11 bases. Unmatched junction bases numbered 17, after V lost 3 bases and J lost 7 bases. Per germline, CDR1 SEHNR and CDR2 FQNEAQ (reference sequence). The CDR3 sequence is 19 residues long. The CDR3 here is CASSFGLAGITDKRNEQFF. The CDR3 coding sequence is TGTGCCAGCAGCTTCGGACTAGCGGGTATAACAGACAAACGTAATGAGCAGTTCTTC.

The V gene is TRBV25-1, the J gene TRBJ2-5; weak D call: TRBD1 (7 bases). The CDR3 consists of 13 residues. The V gene lost 5 bases and the J gene lost 4 bases, with 11 bases spanning the gap. Germline V lookup: CDR1 MGHDK, CDR2 SYGVNS. The CDR3 DNA reads TGTGCCAGCAGTTGGCAGGGGGGAGAGACCCAGTACTTC. Residues: CASSWQGGETQYF.

The chain employs TRBV5-1 and TRBJ2-1, with D perhaps matching TRBD1 (6 bases). The CDR3 is 15 residues long. Trimming cost V 2 bases and J 3 bases, with 12 bases left between them. Germline CDR1 and CDR2: SGHRS and YFSETQ. The CDR3 is CASSFTGPGYNEQFF. The CDR3, as DNA: TGCGCCAGCAGCTTTACAGGGCCGGGCTACAATGAGCAGTTCTTC.

The chain uses TRBV5-8 and TRBJ2-3, with 12 positions matching TRBD2. The V gene's germline CDR1 is SGHTS and CDR2 YDEGEE. The CDR3 extends over 18 amino acids. V lost 4 bases and J lost 3; bases outside the gene matches: 12. CDR3 in DNA: TGTGCCAGCAGCCAGACTAGCGGGAGCGTGATTGGGACAGATACGCAGTATTTT. Translated: CASSQTSGSVIGTDTQYF.

The CDR3 nucleotides are TGTGCCAGCAGTTTATCAGGGTACACTGAAGCTTTCTTT. Its protein is CASSLSGYTEAFF. This chain joins TRBV28 and TRBJ1-1; possibly TRBD1 for D (5 bases). The ends were cut back, 1 base at V and 3 bases at J, with 6 bases in the middle. Germline V CDR1 and CDR2: MDHEN, SYDVKM. The CDR3 runs 13 residues.

The J gene is TRBJ1-1, the V gene TRBV25-1; D gene uncertain. This CDR3 has 11 amino acids. V was cut by 8 bases and J by 6 bases, with 10 bases left in between. CDR1 is MGHDK, CDR2 SYGVNS, per germline. The CDR3 region has the DNA TGTGCCAGCCTCGGGAGGGCTGAAGCTTTCTTT. Translating gives CASLGRAEAFF. Full variable domain (missing parts from reference TRBV25-1 and TRBJ1-1): EADIYQTPRYLVIGTGKKITLECSQTMGHDKMYWYQQDPGMELHLIHYSYGVNSTEKGDLSSESTVSRIRTEHFPLTLESARPSHTSQYLCASLGRAEAFFGQGTRLTVV.

The chain has TRBV9 and TRBJ2-7, with D possibly being TRBD1 or TRBD2 (5 bases each). The CDR3 length is 15 residues. The germline V gene encodes CDR1 SGDLS and CDR2 YYNGEE. The V gene lost 4 bases and the J gene lost 2 bases, with 16 bases spanning the gap. DNA of the CDR3: TGTGCCAGCAGCCCCGGGGACGGCTATACCTACGAGCAGTACTTC. Translating gives CASSPGDGYTYEQYF.

This clone appeared a single time. The V call is TRBV5-8, the J call TRBJ2-2; D is tentatively TRBD1 or TRBD2 (5 bases each). Per the germline V gene, CDR1 is SGHTS and CDR2 is YDEGEE. V shed 4 bases and J shed 7 bases, with 14 bases lying between them. The CDR3 runs 14 residues. The CDR3 coding sequence is TGTGCCAGCAGCCTATGGGGGACGGGCGGGGAGCTGTTTTTT. This codes for CASSLWGTGGELFF.

The J gene is TRBJ2-1, the V gene TRBV2; the D gene is possibly TRBD2 (5 bases). Trimming took off 8 bases at V and 10 bases at J, with 12 bases between the two ends. Germline V gives CDR1 SNHLY, CDR2 FYNNEI. CDR3 length: 11 residues. The CDR3 region has the DNA TGTGCCAGCTCCGGGCCGGGGGAGCAGTTCTTC. The encoded protein is CASSGPGEQFF.